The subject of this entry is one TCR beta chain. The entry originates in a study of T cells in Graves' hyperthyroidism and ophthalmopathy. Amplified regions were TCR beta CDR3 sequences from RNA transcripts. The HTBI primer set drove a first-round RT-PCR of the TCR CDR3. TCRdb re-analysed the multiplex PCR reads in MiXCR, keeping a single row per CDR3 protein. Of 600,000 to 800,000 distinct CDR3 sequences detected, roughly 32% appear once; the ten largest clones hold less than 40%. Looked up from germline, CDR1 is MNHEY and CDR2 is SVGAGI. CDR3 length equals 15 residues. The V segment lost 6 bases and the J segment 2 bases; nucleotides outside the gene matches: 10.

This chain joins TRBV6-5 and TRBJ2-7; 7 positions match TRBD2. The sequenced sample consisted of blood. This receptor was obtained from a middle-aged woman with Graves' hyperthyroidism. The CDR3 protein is CASSLGAGDPYEQYF. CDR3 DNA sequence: TGTGCCAGCAGCCTCGGCGCGGGGGACCCCTACGAGCAGTACTTC.